Included here is one T cell receptor (beta chain) sequence, with context. Libraries were prepared by immunoSEQ multiplex PCR; TCRdb keeps only in-frame clonotypes and omits some of them. The sample contains nearly 70,000 clones, roughly 93% of which appear only once. Germline V CDR1 and CDR2: ENHRY, SYGVKD. Germline trimming cut 2 bases from V and 4 bases from J; bases unmatched to any gene: 5. This CDR3 comprises 16 residues. The chain carries TRBV10-3 and TRBJ2-6; TRBD2 aligns across 7 bases. Sequencing was performed on PBMCs. The clonotype comes from a man aged 35 to 55 with rheumatoid arthritis. In DNA form, the CDR3 reads TGTGCCATCAGTGAGCCCGGGGGGACCGGGGCCAACGTCCTGACTTTC. It encodes CAISEPGGTGANVLTF.